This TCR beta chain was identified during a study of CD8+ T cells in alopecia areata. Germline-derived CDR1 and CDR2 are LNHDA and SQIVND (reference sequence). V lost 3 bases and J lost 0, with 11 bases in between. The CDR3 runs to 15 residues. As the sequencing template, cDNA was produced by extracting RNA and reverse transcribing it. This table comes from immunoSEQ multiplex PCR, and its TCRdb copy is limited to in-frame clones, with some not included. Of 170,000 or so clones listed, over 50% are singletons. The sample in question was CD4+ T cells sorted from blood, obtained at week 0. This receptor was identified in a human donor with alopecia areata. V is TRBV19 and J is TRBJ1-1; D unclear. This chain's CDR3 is CASSIGRSLNTEAFF. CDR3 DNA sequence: TGTGCCAGTAGTATCGGACGGTCCCTGAACACTGAAGCTTTCTTT.